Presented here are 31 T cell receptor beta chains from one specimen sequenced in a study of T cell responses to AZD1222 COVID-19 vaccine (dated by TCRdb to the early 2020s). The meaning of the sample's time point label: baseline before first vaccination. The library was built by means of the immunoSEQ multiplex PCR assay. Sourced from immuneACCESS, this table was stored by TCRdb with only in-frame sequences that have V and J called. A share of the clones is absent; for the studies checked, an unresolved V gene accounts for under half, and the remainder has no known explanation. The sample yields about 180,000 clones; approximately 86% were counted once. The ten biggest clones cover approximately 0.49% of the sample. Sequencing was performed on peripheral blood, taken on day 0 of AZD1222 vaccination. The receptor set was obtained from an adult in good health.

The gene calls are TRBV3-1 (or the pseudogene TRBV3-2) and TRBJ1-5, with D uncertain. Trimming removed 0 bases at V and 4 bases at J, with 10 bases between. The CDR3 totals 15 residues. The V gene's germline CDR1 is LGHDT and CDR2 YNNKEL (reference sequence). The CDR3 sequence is CASSQDRSRNQPQHF. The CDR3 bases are TGTGCCAGCAGCCAAGATAGGAGCAGGAATCAGCCCCAGCATTTT.

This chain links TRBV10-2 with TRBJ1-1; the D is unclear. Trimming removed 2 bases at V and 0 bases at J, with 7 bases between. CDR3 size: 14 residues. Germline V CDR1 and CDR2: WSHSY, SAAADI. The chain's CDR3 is CASSEGGLNTEAFF. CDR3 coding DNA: TGCGCCAGCAGTGAGGGAGGGCTGAACACTGAAGCTTTCTTT.

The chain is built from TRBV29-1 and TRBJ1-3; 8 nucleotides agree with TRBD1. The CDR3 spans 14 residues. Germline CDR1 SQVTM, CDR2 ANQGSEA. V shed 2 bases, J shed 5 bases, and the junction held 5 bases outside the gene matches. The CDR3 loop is CSVEFAGGRNTIYF. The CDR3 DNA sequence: TGCAGCGTTGAATTCGCAGGGGGCCGAAACACCATATATTTT.

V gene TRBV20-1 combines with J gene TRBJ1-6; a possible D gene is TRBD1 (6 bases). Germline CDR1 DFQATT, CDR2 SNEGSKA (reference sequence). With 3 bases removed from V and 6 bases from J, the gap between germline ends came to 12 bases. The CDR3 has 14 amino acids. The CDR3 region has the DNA TGCAGTGCTAGTTCTCAGGGGCTTAATTCACCCCTCCACTTT. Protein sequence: CSASSQGLNSPLHF.

The CDR3 loop is CASSSPLRSGGELFF. The DNA for the CDR3 is TGTGCCAGCAGTTCCCCTCTGAGGTCCGGCGGGGAGCTGTTTTTT. The V call is TRBV27, the J call TRBJ2-2; D not resolved. Germline V gene sequence: CDR1 MNHEY, CDR2 SMNVEV (reference sequence). The CDR3 runs 15 residues. Trimming cost V 4 bases and J 7 bases, with 16 bases left between them.

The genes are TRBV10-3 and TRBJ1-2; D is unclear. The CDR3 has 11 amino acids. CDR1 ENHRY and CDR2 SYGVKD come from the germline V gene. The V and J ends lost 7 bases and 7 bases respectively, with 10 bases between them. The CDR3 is CAINGVSGYTF. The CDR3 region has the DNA TGTGCCATCAATGGGGTTAGTGGCTACACCTTC.

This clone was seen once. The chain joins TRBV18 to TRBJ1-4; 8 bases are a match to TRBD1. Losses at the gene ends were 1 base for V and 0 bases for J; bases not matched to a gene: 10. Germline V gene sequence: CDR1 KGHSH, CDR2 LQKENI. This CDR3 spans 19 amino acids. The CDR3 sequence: CASSPLPLAGGTTNEKLFF. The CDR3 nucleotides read TGTGCCAGCTCACCACTTCCCCTGGCAGGGGGCACAACTAATGAAAAACTGTTTTTT.

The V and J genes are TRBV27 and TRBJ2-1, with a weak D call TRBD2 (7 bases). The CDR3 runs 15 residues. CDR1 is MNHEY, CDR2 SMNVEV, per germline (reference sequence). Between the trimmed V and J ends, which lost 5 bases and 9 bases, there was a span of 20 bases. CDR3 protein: CASSQGGGSLSEQFF. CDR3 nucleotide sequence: TGTGCCAGCAGTCAAGGGGGGGGGTCCCTAAGTGAGCAGTTCTTC.

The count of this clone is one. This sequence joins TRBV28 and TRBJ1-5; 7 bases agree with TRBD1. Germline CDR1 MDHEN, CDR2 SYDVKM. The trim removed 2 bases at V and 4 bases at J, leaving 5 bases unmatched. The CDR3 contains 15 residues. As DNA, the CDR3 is TGTGCCAGCAGTTTAGGCAGGGGGTGGAATCAGCCCCAGCATTTT. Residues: CASSLGRGWNQPQHF.

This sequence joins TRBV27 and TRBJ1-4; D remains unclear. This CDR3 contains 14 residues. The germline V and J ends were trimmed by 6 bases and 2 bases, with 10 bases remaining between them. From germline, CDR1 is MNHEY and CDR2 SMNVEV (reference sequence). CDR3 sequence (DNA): TGTGCCAGCAGACCCCTTCCCACTAATGAAAAACTGTTTTTT. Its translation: CASRPLPTNEKLFF.

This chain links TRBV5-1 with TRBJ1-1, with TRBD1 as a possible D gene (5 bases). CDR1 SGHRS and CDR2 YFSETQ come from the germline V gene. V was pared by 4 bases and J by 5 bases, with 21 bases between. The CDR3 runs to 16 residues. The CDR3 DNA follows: TGCGCCAGCAGCCCCGTGGGACGGCGGGCGGGGACTGAAGCTTTCTTT. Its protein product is CASSPVGRRAGTEAFF.

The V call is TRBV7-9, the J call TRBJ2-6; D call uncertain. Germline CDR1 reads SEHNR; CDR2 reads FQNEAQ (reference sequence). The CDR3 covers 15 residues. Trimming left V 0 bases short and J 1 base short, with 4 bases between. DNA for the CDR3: TGTGCCAGCAGCTTAGCGGGTTCTGGGGCCAACGTCCTGACTTTC. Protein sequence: CASSLAGSGANVLTF.

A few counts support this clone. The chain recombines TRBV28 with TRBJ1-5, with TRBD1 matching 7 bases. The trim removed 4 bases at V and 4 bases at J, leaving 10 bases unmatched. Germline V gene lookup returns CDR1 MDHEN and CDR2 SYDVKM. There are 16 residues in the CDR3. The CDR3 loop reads CASSSFDRVRNQPQHF. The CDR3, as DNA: TGTGCCAGCAGTTCCTTCGACAGGGTAAGGAATCAGCCCCAGCATTTT.

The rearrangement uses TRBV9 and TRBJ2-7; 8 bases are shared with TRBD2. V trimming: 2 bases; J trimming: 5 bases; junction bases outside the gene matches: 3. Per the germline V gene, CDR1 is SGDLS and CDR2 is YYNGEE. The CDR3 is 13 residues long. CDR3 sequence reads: CASSVEGLDEQYF. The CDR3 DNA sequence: TGTGCCAGCAGCGTTGAGGGACTAGACGAGCAGTACTTC. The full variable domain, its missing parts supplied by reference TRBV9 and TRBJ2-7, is DSGVTQTPKHLITATGQRVTLRCSPRSGDLSVYWYQQSLDQGLQFLIQYYNGEERAKGNILERFSAQQFPDLHSELNLSSLELGDSALYFCASSVEGLDEQYFGPGTRLTVT.

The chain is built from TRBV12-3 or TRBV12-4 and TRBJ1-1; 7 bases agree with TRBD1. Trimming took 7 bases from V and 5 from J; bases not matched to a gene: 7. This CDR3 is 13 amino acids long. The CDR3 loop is CASNVGGGTEAFF. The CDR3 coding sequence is TGTGCCAGCAACGTAGGGGGCGGTACTGAAGCTTTCTTT.

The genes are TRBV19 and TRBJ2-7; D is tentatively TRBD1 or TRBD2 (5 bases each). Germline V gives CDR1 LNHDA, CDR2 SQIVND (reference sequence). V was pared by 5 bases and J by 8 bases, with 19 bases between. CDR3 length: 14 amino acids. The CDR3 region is CASSSPGTAAKQYF. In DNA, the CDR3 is TGTGCCAGTAGTTCCCCCGGGACCGCTGCTAAGCAGTACTTC.

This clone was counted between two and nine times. This CDR3 is CASSLEGGRAYNEQFF. In nucleotides, the CDR3 is TGCGCCAGCAGCTTGGAGGGCGGGAGGGCGTACAATGAGCAGTTCTTC. This chain links TRBV5-1 with TRBJ2-1; 9 bases map to TRBD2. The CDR3 length is 16 residues. Germline-derived CDR1 and CDR2 are SGHRS and YFSETQ. The V segment lost 0 bases and the J segment 4 bases; nucleotides outside the gene matches: 5.

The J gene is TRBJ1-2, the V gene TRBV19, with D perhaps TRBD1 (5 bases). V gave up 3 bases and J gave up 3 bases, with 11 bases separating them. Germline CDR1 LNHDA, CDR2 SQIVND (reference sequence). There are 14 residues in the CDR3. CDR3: CASSIGREHYGYTF. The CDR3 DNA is TGTGCCAGTAGTATCGGCAGGGAGCACTATGGCTACACCTTC.

CDR3 sequence reads: CASSEQGTYNEQFF. The CDR3 coding sequence is TGTGCCAGCAGCGAACAGGGGACCTACAATGAGCAGTTCTTC. This chain connects TRBV7-9 to TRBJ2-1; 7 nucleotides agree with TRBD1. The germline V gene encodes CDR1 SEHNR and CDR2 FQNEAQ (reference sequence). With 5 bases clipped from V and 2 bases from J, the junction kept 3 bases outside the gene matches. The CDR3 has 14 residues.

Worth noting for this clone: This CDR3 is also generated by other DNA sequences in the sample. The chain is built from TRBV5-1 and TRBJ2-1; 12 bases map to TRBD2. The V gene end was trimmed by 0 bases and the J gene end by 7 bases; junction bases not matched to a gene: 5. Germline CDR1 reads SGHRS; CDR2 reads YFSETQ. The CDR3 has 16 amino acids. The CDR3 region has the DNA TGCGCCAGCAGCTTGGGACTAGCGGGGGTAGGAAATGAGCAGTTCTTC. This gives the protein CASSLGLAGVGNEQFF.

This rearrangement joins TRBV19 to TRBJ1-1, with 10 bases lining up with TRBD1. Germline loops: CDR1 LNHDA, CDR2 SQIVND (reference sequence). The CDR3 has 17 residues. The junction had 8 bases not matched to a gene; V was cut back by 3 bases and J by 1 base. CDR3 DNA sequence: TGTGCCAGTAGTATCTCAACGGGACAGGGGCGGAACACTGAAGCTTTCTTT. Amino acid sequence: CASSISTGQGRNTEAFF.

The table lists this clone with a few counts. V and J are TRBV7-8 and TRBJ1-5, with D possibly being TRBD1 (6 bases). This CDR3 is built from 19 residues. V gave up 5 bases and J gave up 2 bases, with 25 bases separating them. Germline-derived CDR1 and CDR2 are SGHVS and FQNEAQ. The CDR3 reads CASSQGRAGERGGNQPQHF. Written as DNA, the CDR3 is TGTGCCAGCAGCCAGGGTCGGGCAGGGGAAAGAGGCGGCAATCAGCCCCAGCATTTT.

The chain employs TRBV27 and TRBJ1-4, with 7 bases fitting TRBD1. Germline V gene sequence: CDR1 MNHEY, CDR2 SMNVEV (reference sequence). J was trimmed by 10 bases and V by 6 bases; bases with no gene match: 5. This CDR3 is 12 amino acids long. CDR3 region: CASSPPGGKLFF. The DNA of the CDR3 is TGTGCCAGCAGCCCACCAGGGGGAAAACTGTTTTTT. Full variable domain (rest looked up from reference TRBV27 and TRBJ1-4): EAQVTQNPRYLITVTGKKLTVTCSQNMNHEYMSWYRQDPGLGLRQIYYSMNVEVTDKGDVPEGYKVSRKEKRNFPLILESPSPNQTSLYFCASSPPGGKLFFGSGTQLSVL.

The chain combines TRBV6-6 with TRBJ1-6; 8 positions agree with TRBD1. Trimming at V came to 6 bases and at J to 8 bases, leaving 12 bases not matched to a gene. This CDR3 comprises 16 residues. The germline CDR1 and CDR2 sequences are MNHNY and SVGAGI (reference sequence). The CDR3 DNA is TGTGCCAGCAGCGCTCATCTTCAGGGGGCAGATTCACCCCTCCACTTT. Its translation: CASSAHLQGADSPLHF.

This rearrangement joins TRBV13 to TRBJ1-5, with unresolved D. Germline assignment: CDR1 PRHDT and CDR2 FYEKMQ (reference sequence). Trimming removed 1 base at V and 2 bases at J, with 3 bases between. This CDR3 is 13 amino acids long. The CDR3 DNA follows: TGTGCCAGCAGCTTAGCGGGCAATCAGCCCCAGCATTTT. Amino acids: CASSLAGNQPQHF.

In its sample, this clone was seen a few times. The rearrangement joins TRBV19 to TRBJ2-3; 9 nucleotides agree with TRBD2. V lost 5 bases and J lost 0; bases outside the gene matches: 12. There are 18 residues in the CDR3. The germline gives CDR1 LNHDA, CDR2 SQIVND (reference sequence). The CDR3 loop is CASSPRGAGGGSTDTQYF. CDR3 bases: TGTGCCAGTAGTCCCCGGGGAGCGGGAGGAGGGAGCACAGATACGCAGTATTTT.

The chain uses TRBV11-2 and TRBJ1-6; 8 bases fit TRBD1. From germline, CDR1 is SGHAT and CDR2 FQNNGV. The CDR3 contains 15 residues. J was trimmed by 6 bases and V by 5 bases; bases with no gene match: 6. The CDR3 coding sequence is TGTGCCAGCAGCATACTACAGGGGGGTAATTCACCCCTCCACTTT. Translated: CASSILQGGNSPLHF.

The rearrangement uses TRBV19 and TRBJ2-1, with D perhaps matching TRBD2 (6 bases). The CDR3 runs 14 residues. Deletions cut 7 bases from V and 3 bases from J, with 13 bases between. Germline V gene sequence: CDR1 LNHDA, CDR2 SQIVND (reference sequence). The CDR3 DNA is TGTGCCAGTAAGGCGGGGAGCTTCTACAATGAGCAGTTCTTC. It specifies CASKAGSFYNEQFF.

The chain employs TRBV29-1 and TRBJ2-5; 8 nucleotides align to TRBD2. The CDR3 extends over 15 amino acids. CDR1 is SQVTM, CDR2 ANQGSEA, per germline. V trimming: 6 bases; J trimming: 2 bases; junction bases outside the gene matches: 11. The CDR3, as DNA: TGCAGCGTCTCGGGGGGGCCGGTGGAGCAAGAGACCCAGTACTTC. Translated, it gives CSVSGGPVEQETQYF.

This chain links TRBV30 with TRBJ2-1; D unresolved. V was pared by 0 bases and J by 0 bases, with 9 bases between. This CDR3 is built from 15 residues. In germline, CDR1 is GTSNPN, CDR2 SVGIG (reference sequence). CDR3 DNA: TGTGCCTGGAGTGTAAGGCTAGGCTCCTACAATGAGCAGTTCTTC. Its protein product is CAWSVRLGSYNEQFF. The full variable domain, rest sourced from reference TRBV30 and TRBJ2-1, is SQTIHQWPATLVQPVGSPLSLECTVEGTSNPNLYWYRQAAGRGLQLLFYSVGIGQISSEVPQNLSASRPQDRQFILSSKKLLLSDSGFYLCAWSVRLGSYNEQFFGPGTRLTVL.

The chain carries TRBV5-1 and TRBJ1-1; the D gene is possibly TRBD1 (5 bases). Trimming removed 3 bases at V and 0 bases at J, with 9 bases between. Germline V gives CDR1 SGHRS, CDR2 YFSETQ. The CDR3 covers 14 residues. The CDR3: CASSWDGLNTEAFF. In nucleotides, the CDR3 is TGCGCCAGCAGCTGGGACGGATTGAACACTGAAGCTTTCTTT.